The 20 T cell receptor beta chains below were found in one sample sequenced in a study of blood T cell repertoires in COVID-19 (dated by TCRdb to the early 2020s). Library preparation employed the immunoSEQ multiplex PCR assay. Entries here come from immuneACCESS through TCRdb and include only in-frame sequences with V and J called. Some clones fail to appear in such tables; in the studies checked, an unresolved V gene covers under half of the shortfall, and the cause of the remainder is unknown. Recorded for this sample are 150,000 to 200,000 clones; approximately 86% of them occurred a single time. Jointly, the top ten make up 8% to 10% of the sample. Sequenced: peripheral blood. The receptors shown here come from a man in his fifties with active or convalescent COVID-19.

CDR3 sequence reads: CASSQESGTGGLGYTF. The CDR3, as DNA: TGTGCCAGCAGCCAGGAGTCCGGGACAGGGGGTCTGGGCTACACCTTC. V and J are TRBV4-2 and TRBJ1-2; 11 bases match TRBD1. CDR1 and CDR2 from the germline V gene are LGHNA and YNFKEQ. The V gene end was trimmed by 3 bases and the J gene end by 8 bases; junction bases not matched to a gene: 11. The CDR3 length is 16 residues.

The genes are TRBV7-2 and TRBJ2-7; TRBD1 aligns across 7 bases. The V gene end was trimmed by 5 bases and the J gene end by 0 bases; junction bases not matched to a gene: 7. The V gene's germline CDR1 is SGHTA and CDR2 FQGNSA. The CDR3 covers 15 residues. The DNA of the CDR3 is TGTGCCAGCAGCCCGAGGACAGGACCCTCCTACGAGCAGTACTTC. Translation: CASSPRTGPSYEQYF.

V and J are TRBV7-9 and TRBJ2-2, with 12 bases lining up with TRBD1. The CDR3 sequence is 19 residues long. With 3 bases clipped from V and 3 bases from J, the junction kept 11 bases outside the gene matches. Germline assignment: CDR1 SEHNR and CDR2 FQNEAQ (reference sequence). This CDR3 is CASSFFRDRGLRDTGELFF. The DNA of the CDR3 is TGTGCCAGCAGCTTTTTCCGGGACAGGGGGCTGCGGGACACCGGGGAGCTGTTTTTT.

The chain joins TRBV6-1 to TRBJ2-7, with 11 positions matching TRBD1. Germline CDR1 reads MNHNS; CDR2 reads SASEGT. There are 18 residues in the CDR3. Unmatched junction bases numbered 12, after V lost 2 bases and J lost 3 bases. In DNA, the CDR3 is TGTGCCAGCAGTGAATCCGGGACAGGGGGACCTTTGCACTACGAGCAGTACTTC. It translates to CASSESGTGGPLHYEQYF.

This clone has a handful of counts. This chain uses TRBV4-2 with TRBJ2-7; 7 nucleotides line up with TRBD2. Germline V gene sequence: CDR1 LGHNA, CDR2 YNFKEQ. The CDR3 length is 12 residues. Germline trimming cut 0 bases from V and 7 bases from J; bases unmatched to any gene: 0. The CDR3 sequence: CASSQEGGEQYF. Written as DNA, the CDR3 is TGTGCCAGCAGCCAAGAGGGAGGGGAGCAGTACTTC.

This clone was detected a few times. The V and J genes are TRBV9 and TRBJ1-1; no definite D call. CDR3 length equals 13 residues. Trimming removed 0 bases from V and 3 bases from J, with 6 bases in between. Germline V gene sequence: CDR1 SGDLS, CDR2 YYNGEE. In DNA form, the CDR3 reads TGTGCCAGCAGCGTAGTCAGTTACACTGAAGCTTTCTTT. Translated: CASSVVSYTEAFF.

The J gene is TRBJ2-7, the V gene TRBV21-1; TRBD2 is the table's D call, not checked against the DNA. TRBV21-1 is a pseudogene locus. The CDR3 is made up of 15 amino acids. The CDR3, as DNA: TGTGCCAGCAGCAAAATAGAGCCGCTCACCTACGAGCAGTACTTC. Translating it yields CASSKIEPLTYEQYF.

V and J are TRBV7-7 and TRBJ1-1; D is undetermined. Trimming removed 5 bases from V and 3 bases from J, with 10 bases in between. The CDR3 spans 13 residues. Germline values: CDR1 SSHAT, CDR2 FNYEAQ (reference sequence). In nucleotides, the CDR3 is TGTGCCAGCAGCCGCGGGGTGGACACTGAAGCTTTCTTT. Its translation is CASSRGVDTEAFF. The full variable domain, its missing parts supplied by reference TRBV7-7 and TRBJ1-1, is GAGVSQSPRYKVTKRGQDVTLRCDPISSHATLYWYQQALGQGPEFLTYFNYEAQPDKSGLPSDRFSAERPEGSISTLTIQRTEQRDSAMYRCASSRGVDTEAFFGQGTRLTVV.

This chain uses TRBV12-3 or TRBV12-4 with TRBJ1-2; 8 bases agree with TRBD1. Trimming cost V 3 bases and J 8 bases; bases outside gene matches: 5. The CDR3 runs to 13 residues. The CDR3 coding sequence is TGTGCCAGCAGTTTTGGCAGGGGGCTCGGCTACACCTTC. It codes for CASSFGRGLGYTF.

This clone was detected only once. This chain uses TRBV18 with TRBJ2-1, with 7 bases lining up with TRBD2. The CDR3 is 15 residues long. Germline V gene data show CDR1 as KGHSH and CDR2 as LQKENI. V shed 3 bases and J 5 bases; nucleotides not matched to a gene: 7. Written as DNA, the CDR3 is TGTGCCAGCTCACCCGTAGCGGGTGCTAACAATGAGCAGTTCTTC. This translates into CASSPVAGANNEQFF.

DNA of the CDR3: TGTGCCAGCAGCCCAATCGCGGGAGGGTCGGAGAACACTGAAGCTTTCTTT. Translated, it gives CASSPIAGGSENTEAFF. The J gene is TRBJ1-1, the V gene TRBV4-2; D gene uncertain. Germline-derived CDR1 and CDR2 are LGHNA and YNFKEQ. Trimming took off 4 bases at V and 1 base at J, with 19 bases between the two ends. This CDR3 has 17 residues.

The chain joins TRBV11-1 to TRBJ1-6, with 7 bases matching TRBD1. The germline V gene has CDR1 SGHAT and CDR2 FQDESV (reference sequence). Trimming took 6 bases from V and 7 from J; bases not matched to a gene: 9. The CDR3 runs to 15 residues. This CDR3 reads CASRQGLRLNSPLHF. In DNA form, the CDR3 reads TGTGCCAGCAGACAGGGGCTCAGGTTGAATTCACCCCTCCACTTT.

This clone is a singleton in its sample. This chain uses TRBV7-9 with TRBJ1-1; 9 nucleotides align to TRBD1. Trimming removed 5 bases from V and 5 bases from J; junction bases left unmatched: 6. CDR3 length equals 14 residues. The germline V gene has CDR1 SEHNR and CDR2 FQNEAQ (reference sequence). Here the CDR3 reads CASSGGQGKTEAFF. CDR3 bases: TGTGCCAGCAGCGGTGGACAGGGGAAGACTGAAGCTTTCTTT.

The V and J genes are TRBV19 and TRBJ2-5; TRBD1 might be the D (8 bases). The CDR3 consists of 12 residues. V was cut by 8 bases and J by 5 bases, with 12 bases left in between. In germline, CDR1 is LNHDA, CDR2 SQIVND (reference sequence). The CDR3 sequence is CASGQGGETQYF. The CDR3 nucleotides read TGTGCCAGTGGACAGGGAGGGGAGACCCAGTACTTC.

DNA for the CDR3: TGTGCCAACCCGGGACCCGGGGGACATGGCTACACCTTC. Amino acids: CANPGPGGHGYTF. The chain combines TRBV30 with TRBJ1-2; D may be TRBD1 (5 bases). V was trimmed by 8 bases and J by 6 bases, leaving 19 bases between them. The germline gives CDR1 GTSNPN, CDR2 SVGIG (reference sequence). This CDR3 is 13 amino acids long.

This clone was observed once. The chain combines TRBV11-3 with TRBJ1-5; D is uncertain. The CDR3 contains 16 residues. V lost 5 bases and J 4 bases, leaving 18 bases between the germline ends. CDR1 is SGHNT and CDR2 is YENEEA in the germline V gene. The CDR3 loop is CASSLARRYRNQPQHF. The CDR3 nucleotides are TGTGCCAGCAGCCTAGCCCGACGGTACAGAAATCAGCCCCAGCATTTT. The variable domain in full, with the rest retrieved from reference TRBV11-3 and TRBJ1-5, is EAGVVQSPRYKIIEKKQPVAFWCNPISGHNTLYWYLQNLGQGPELLIRYENEEAVDDSQLPKDRFSAERLKGVDSTLKIQPAELGDSAVYLCASSLARRYRNQPQHFGDGTRLSIL.

In DNA form, the CDR3 reads TGTGCCACCACAAGACAGGGAGCGGGCACTGAAGCTTTCTTT. Translating gives CATTRQGAGTEAFF. This sequence joins TRBV24-1 and TRBJ1-1; the match to TRBD1 covers 7 bases. Trimming cost V 8 bases and J 4 bases; bases outside gene matches: 9. CDR3 length: 14 amino acids. Germline values: CDR1 KGHDR, CDR2 SFDVKD.

This clone was counted once. The chain combines TRBV5-1 with TRBJ2-3; D might be TRBD2 (5 bases). Looked up from germline, CDR1 is SGHRS and CDR2 is YFSETQ. With 1 base removed from V and 4 bases from J, the gap between germline ends came to 10 bases. The CDR3 runs 14 residues. CDR3 region: CASSLLGSPDTQYF. The CDR3 DNA follows: TGCGCCAGCAGCTTGCTAGGGAGTCCAGATACGCAGTATTTT.

The chain employs TRBV7-9 and TRBJ1-1, with D unresolved. V shed 5 bases and J shed 0 bases, with 16 bases lying between them. This CDR3 has 16 amino acids. CDR1 is SEHNR and CDR2 is FQNEAQ in the germline V gene (reference sequence). As DNA, the CDR3 is TGTGCCAGCAGCCCCGAGGGTTTTGCGATGAACACTGAAGCTTTCTTT. This gives the protein CASSPEGFAMNTEAFF.

The chain employs TRBV3-1 (or the pseudogene TRBV3-2) and TRBJ2-3, with 13 nucleotides matching TRBD2. This CDR3 region has 17 residues. J was trimmed by 5 bases and V by 2 bases; bases with no gene match: 7. Germline assignment: CDR1 LGHDT and CDR2 YNNKEL (reference sequence). The CDR3 loop is CASSQHPGLAGIDTQYF. CDR3 DNA sequence: TGTGCCAGCAGCCAACACCCGGGACTAGCGGGGATAGATACGCAGTATTTT.